Following are 10 T cell receptor beta chains from one sample sequenced in a study of Graves' ophthalmopathy and Graves' hyperthyroidism. Amplification of the TCR beta CDR3 regions used RNA transcripts (as template). HTBI primers were used in a first-round RT-PCR, which preceded a second-round multiplex PCR. MiXCR, run by TCRdb on the multiplex PCR reads, gives a single entry per CDR3 protein. The sample consists of about 700,000 distinct CDR3 sequences, approximately 40% of them appearing once. The sequencing sample was made of peripheral blood. Source of these receptors: an adult man with Graves' ophthalmopathy.

In regard to this clonotype: One end of the junction does not line up with germline, which may come from a read error. The CDR3 DNA follows: TGTGCCAGCAGTTACAAGGGGTACTCTGGGGAGACCCAGTACTTC. Amino acids: CASSYKGYSGETQYF. V is TRBV10-3 and J is TRBJ2-7, with a possible D match to TRBD1 (5 bases). Near its end, the DNA agrees better with TRBJ2-5, so the J call may be wrong. The CDR3 loop spans 15 amino acids. CDR1 is ENHRY and CDR2 is SYGVKD in the germline V gene.

As DNA, the CDR3 is TGTGCCAGCAGCTTGGCCAGGGCAGGGAGCCCGTTCTCCTACGAGCAGTACTTC. Its protein product is CASSLARAGSPFSYEQYF. V gene TRBV7-9 combines with J gene TRBJ2-7; D may match TRBD1 or TRBD2 (5 bases each). V dropped 3 bases and J dropped 0 bases, with 21 bases sitting between them. Germline V gives CDR1 SEHNR, CDR2 FQNEAQ (reference sequence). This CDR3 is 18 amino acids long.

This rearrangement joins TRBV19 to TRBJ2-5; D tentatively fits TRBD1 or TRBD2 (6 bases each). Germline values: CDR1 LNHDA, CDR2 SQIVND (reference sequence). The length of the CDR3 is 13 residues. The ends were cut back, 6 bases at V and 7 bases at J, with 15 bases in the middle. Here the CDR3 reads CASSNVGGGTQYF. Here the CDR3 DNA reads TGTGCCAGTAGCAACGTCGGGGGCGGGACCCAGTACTTC. Full variable domain (missing parts from reference TRBV19 and TRBJ2-5): DGGITQSPKYLFRKEGQNVTLSCEQNLNHDAMYWYRQDPGQGLRLIYYSQIVNDFQKGDIAEGYSVSREKKESFPLTVTSAQKNPTAFYLCASSNVGGGTQYFGPGTRLLVL.

This clonotype was detected a few times. The genes are TRBV6-2 or TRBV6-3 and TRBJ2-7; D remains unclear. The CDR3 contains 14 residues. V was shortened by 6 bases and J by 2 bases, with 14 bases between the two germline ends. Germline CDR1 MNHEY, CDR2 SVGEGT. CDR3 loop: CASRPGLITYEQYF. CDR3 DNA: TGTGCCAGCAGGCCTGGCCTCATCACCTACGAGCAGTACTTC.

The gene calls are TRBV11-2 and TRBJ1-2, with unresolved D. The germline gives CDR1 SGHAT, CDR2 FQNNGV. V lost 11 bases to trimming and J lost 4 bases, with 14 bases between them. The CDR3 covers 12 residues. The CDR3 bases are TGTGCCCGAACGTCGTTACCCTATGGCTACACCTTC. Its translation is CARTSLPYGYTF.

In this sample, this clonotype turned up many times. The rearrangement joins TRBV12-3 or TRBV12-4 to TRBJ1-2, with TRBD1 as a possible D gene (5 bases). The ends were cut back, 3 bases at V and 7 bases at J, with 12 bases in the middle. CDR3 size: 13 residues. Here the CDR3 DNA reads TGTGCCAGCAGTTTTCCGGGGGTTGGTGGCTACACCTTC. The encoded protein is CASSFPGVGGYTF.

This clonotype was observed at least ten times. This chain connects TRBV10-3 to TRBJ2-7; TRBD1 matches 7 bases. The CDR3 runs to 14 residues. V was pared by 6 bases and J by 0 bases, with 5 bases of the junction left unmatched. CDR1 and CDR2 (germline): ENHRY, SYGVKD. The CDR3 DNA is TGTGCCATCAGACCGGGACAGAGCTCCTACGAGCAGTACTTC. This gives the protein CAIRPGQSSYEQYF.

The gene calls are TRBV2 and TRBJ2-7; a weak D match, TRBD2 (6 bases). CDR3 length: 12 amino acids. The V gene's germline CDR1 is SNHLY and CDR2 FYNNEI. V lost 8 bases and J lost 3, with 11 bases in between. The CDR3 nucleotides read TGTGCCAGCGATCTCGGGAGCTACGAGCAGTACTTC. Amino acid sequence: CASDLGSYEQYF.

This sequence joins TRBV2 and TRBJ1-2; TRBD1 might be the D (6 bases). V shed 11 bases and J shed 4 bases, with 14 bases lying between them. The CDR3 is 12 residues long. Per the germline V gene, CDR1 is SNHLY and CDR2 is FYNNEI. CDR3 amino acids: CASAGGSYGYTF. For the CDR3, the DNA is TGTGCCTCCGCGGGGGGCAGCTATGGCTACACCTTC. Based on the CDR3 plus reference TRBV2 and TRBJ1-2, the full variable domain is EPEVTQTPSHQVTQMGQEVILRCVPISNHLYFYWYRQILGQKVEFLVSFYNNEISEKSEIFDDQFSVERPDGSNFTLKIRSTKLEDSAMYFCASAGGSYGYTFGSGTRLTVV.

The chain recombines TRBV12-3 or TRBV12-4 with TRBJ1-3; D gene unclear. Trimming stripped 6 bases from V and 2 bases from J, with 11 bases between. This CDR3 comprises 14 residues. CDR3 bases: TGTGCCAGCAGCTATTCGCCCCCTGGAAACACCATATATTTT. This codes for CASSYSPPGNTIYF.